This T cell receptor (beta chain) originates from a study of beta chain features in type 1 diabetes. This clone was detected a few times. Purity exceeding 95% was reached by all sorted populations. Reverse transcribing all isolated RNA meant expressed TCRB transcripts were sequenced. Generated by immunoSEQ multiplex PCR, the TCRdb table keeps only in-frame clones and is missing some. The table has 150,000 to 180,000 clones, approximately 12% seen once. The sequenced material came from central memory CD4+ T cells from blood. The clonotype originates from a man aged 18 to 29 in good health.

Here the CDR3 DNA reads TGTGCCAGTAGGAGGGGGATTAGTTTACGCTCCTACAATGAGCAGTTCTTC. The encoded protein is CASRRGISLRSYNEQFF. The chain has TRBV19 and TRBJ2-1; tentatively, D is TRBD1 (6 bases). The CDR3 contains 17 residues. CDR1 and CDR2 from the germline V gene are LNHDA and SQIVND (reference sequence). The germline V and J ends were trimmed by 6 bases and 0 bases, with 18 bases remaining between them.